The 7 T cell receptor beta chains below all came from one sample that was sequenced in a study of regulatory dendritic cells for organ transplantation. No antigen has been identified for these receptors. Assay: immunoSEQ multiplex PCR; the TCRdb copy retains only in-frame clones and omits some. The sample contains around 13,000 clones, roughly 79% of which appear only once. Allogeneic regulatory or mature dendritic cells were co-cultured for less than six days with CFSE-labeled sorted T cells at 1:10. Sequenced input: naive CD8+ T cells from blood cultured with regulatory dendritic cells. Subset described: CD45RA+ naive T cells. All receptors come from a human donor in good health.

The chain links TRBV7-2 to TRBJ2-2, with 8 nucleotides matching TRBD1. Germline CDR1 SGHTA, CDR2 FQGNSA. The CDR3 runs 19 residues. V was pared by 1 base and J by 4 bases, with 14 bases of the junction left unmatched. CDR3 nucleotide sequence: TGTGCCAGCAGCTTAGGTCCCCCCGGGGCAGGGGGCGCCACCGGGGAGCTGTTTTTT. Translated, it gives CASSLGPPGAGGATGELFF.

This clone was recorded a few times. The rearrangement links TRBV6-5 to TRBJ2-7; 7 positions agree with TRBD2. The CDR3 has 13 amino acids. The V gene end was trimmed by 8 bases and the J gene end by 4 bases; junction bases not matched to a gene: 8. From germline, CDR1 is MNHEY and CDR2 SVGAGI. The CDR3: CASVAGDGYEQYF. The CDR3 region has the DNA TGTGCCAGCGTGGCGGGGGACGGATACGAGCAGTACTTC.

The chain carries TRBV6-1 and TRBJ1-1; tentatively, D is TRBD1 (5 bases). There are 18 residues in the CDR3. Germline assignment: CDR1 MNHNS and CDR2 SASEGT. Trimming removed 2 bases at V and 4 bases at J, with 23 bases between. Here the CDR3 reads CASSEIIAFGGEATEAFF. The CDR3 DNA follows: TGTGCCAGCAGTGAAATAATAGCGTTCGGGGGTGAGGCCACTGAAGCTTTCTTT.

The chain is built from TRBV7-9 and TRBJ2-7, with D uncertain. Trimming removed 1 base at V and 2 bases at J, with 9 bases between. Germline values: CDR1 SEHNR, CDR2 FQNEAQ (reference sequence). The CDR3 is made up of 14 amino acids. CDR3 in amino acids: CASSLDRGAYEQYF. CDR3 coding DNA: TGTGCCAGCAGCTTAGATCGCGGTGCCTACGAGCAGTACTTC.

The chain employs TRBV5-6 and TRBJ1-2; maybe TRBD1 (6 bases). This CDR3 spans 18 amino acids. V was shortened by 4 bases and J by 5 bases, with 27 bases between the two germline ends. CDR1 is SGHDT, CDR2 YYEEEE, per germline. The CDR3 DNA sequence: TGTGCCAGCAGCCTAGGGGGGGACACCCTAAACGGAGGGTATGGCTACACCTTC. This translates into CASSLGGDTLNGGYGYTF.

This rearrangement joins TRBV4-1 to TRBJ1-2, with 9 bases fitting TRBD1. The CDR3 runs to 14 residues. CDR1 and CDR2 (germline): MGHRA, YSYEKL. The junction had 2 bases not matched to a gene; V was cut back by 4 bases and J by 2 bases. DNA for the CDR3: TGCGCCAGCAGCCGAGGACAGGGGAACTATGGCTACACCTTC. Its protein is CASSRGQGNYGYTF.

The chain couples TRBV5-1 to TRBJ1-2; TRBD1 matches 8 bases. With V trimmed by 0 bases and J by 4 bases, 5 bases remained unmatched. Germline CDR1 and CDR2: SGHRS and YFSETQ. The CDR3 sequence is 15 residues long. The DNA for the CDR3 is TGCGCCAGCAGCTTGGGCCCCCAGGGGGCCTATGGCTACACCTTC. It translates to CASSLGPQGAYGYTF.